This paragraph covers one T cell receptor beta chain sequence. Its antigen is currently unknown. The data derive from a study of T cell responses to AZD1222 COVID-19 vaccine. Study-wide results and caveats: The donor group comprised mostly white British people and more females; the analysis possibly underestimated clonal diversity. Receipt of two AZD1222 doses was followed by a rise in Spike-specific TCR breadth and depth. After the peak T cell response, and only then, were repertoires sampled.

Germline CDR1 is LGHNA and CDR2 is YSLEER. Trimming took 0 bases from V and 5 from J, leaving 13 bases between them. The CDR3 runs to 15 residues. TCRdb keeps only in-frame clones here, not all; method: immunoSEQ multiplex PCR. Of approximately 80,000 clones listed, 85% to 90% were seen once; the top ten hold approximately 5.4%. This TCR was recovered from an adult in good health. The specimen comprised peripheral blood, sampled on day 0 of AZD1222 vaccination. The chain has TRBV4-3 and TRBJ1-1; D remains unclear. The CDR3 region is CASSQDWAATTEAFF. The CDR3 DNA is TGCGCCAGCAGCCAAGATTGGGCAGCTACAACTGAAGCTTTCTTT.